The clone carrying this TCR beta chain showed up many times. Its antigen is undetermined. The source of the sample is a study of regulatory T cells in long-lasting Graves disease. Findings and limits, study-wide: Analyses excluded thyroid tissue, covering peripheral blood alone.

Building of the TCR beta libraries involved iRepertoire HTBI primers and Arm-PCR of CDR3 regions. A single record per CDR3 protein comes from TCRdb applying MiXCR to the multiplex PCR reads. Of about 430,000 distinct CDR3 sequences detected, over 12% appear once; the ten largest clones hold around 7.6%. The time point was: newly diagnosed GD, antithyroid drugs for less than 3 months. RNA extracted from PBMCs served as the sequencing template. The sample also formed part of further work on T cells in Graves' hyperthyroidism and ophthalmopathy. That paper states: The HTBI primer set was used in a first-round RT-PCR of the TCR CDR3.

The clonotype comes from a middle-aged woman with Graves disease. The material sequenced was peripheral blood mononuclear cells (PBMCs), taken at new diagnosis, from a patient treated with antithyroid drugs.

The CDR3 region is CASSLATAGPYNEQFF. The CDR3 DNA reads as TGTGCCAGCAGCTTAGCCACAGCGGGACCCTACAATGAGCAGTTCTTC. The genes are TRBV7-2 and TRBJ2-1, with 7 bases lining up with TRBD2. The CDR3 runs 16 residues. Trimming at V came to 0 bases and at J to 2 bases, leaving 4 bases not matched to a gene. Germline assignment: CDR1 SGHTA and CDR2 FQGNSA.